Given below is one T cell receptor beta chain in context. These data originate in a study of cytomegalovirus exposure and HLA in healthy donors. Amplification used 60 Vbeta primers and 13 Jbeta primers. Sequencing used immunoSEQ multiplex PCR; TCRdb keeps in-frame clones, though not all of them. The table shows 150,000 to 200,000 clones, with approximately 71% occurring only once. The CDR3 loop spans 14 amino acids. Per germline, CDR1 MRHNA and CDR2 SNTAGT. The ends were cut back, 6 bases at V and 2 bases at J, with 14 bases in the middle. The specimen was PBMCs. The receptor was isolated from a male donor in good health and CMV-seronegative. The chain is built from TRBV6-4 and TRBJ2-7; D may be TRBD2 (6 bases). The CDR3: CASREGPAAYEQYF. The CDR3 nucleotides read TGTGCCAGCAGGGAGGGACCAGCGGCCTACGAGCAGTACTTC.